This T cell receptor (beta chain) was documented in a study of blood T cell repertoires in COVID-19. The wider study: Sites in the United States, Italy and Spain provided acute and convalescent COVID-19 samples.

Original processing notes: Reference gene primers were amplified, and this amplification served to estimate nucleated cell counts. TCRdb's copy holds only in-frame clones and misses some; the assay was immunoSEQ multiplex PCR. Clone size and the V and J calls come from that table; the DNA yielded D and trimming. The sample holds roughly 150,000 clones, approximately 80% seen once. CDR3 length: 11 residues. In germline, CDR1 is SGHTS, CDR2 YDEGEE. Deletions cut 5 bases from V and 4 bases from J, with 7 bases between. The rearrangement joins TRBV5-8 to TRBJ2-7, with D hard to call. Material for sequencing was peripheral blood. This receptor was obtained from a man in his 60s with acute or convalescent COVID-19. The CDR3 coding sequence is TGTGCCAGCAGTCCGAGGTACGAGCAGTACTTC. This translates into CASSPRYEQYF.